This entry lists 12 T cell receptor beta chains sequenced from one sample in a study of blood T cell repertoires in COVID-19. Measured with immunoSEQ multiplex PCR; TCRdb has only the in-frame clones, and not every one. Seen here are around 100,000 clones, 87% observed once, and the top ten hold 15%. Sequencing was done on a sample of peripheral blood. Source of these receptors: a human donor in a cohort sampled during active COVID-19.

V usage is TRBV5-1 and J usage is TRBJ1-2, with 8 nucleotides matching TRBD1. Germline values: CDR1 SGHRS, CDR2 YFSETQ. This CDR3 contains 14 residues. V shed 4 bases and J 7 bases; nucleotides not matched to a gene: 9. Here the CDR3 reads CASSATGGSIGYTF. The DNA for the CDR3 is TGCGCCAGCAGCGCCACAGGGGGTTCTATTGGCTACACCTTC.

CDR3 nucleotides: TGTGCCATCAGGGAACGGGAGTTGGACGAGCAGTACTTC. It codes for CAIRERELDEQYF. The J gene is TRBJ2-7, the V gene TRBV10-3, with D possibly TRBD2 on 6 matching bases. Between the trimmed V and J ends, which lost 6 bases and 5 bases, there was a span of 14 bases. This CDR3 region has 13 residues. Germline-derived CDR1 and CDR2 are ENHRY and SYGVKD.

The rearrangement joins TRBV24-1 to TRBJ2-1; D ambiguous. Germline V gene lookup returns CDR1 KGHDR and CDR2 SFDVKD. The V gene lost 4 bases and the J gene lost 4 bases, with 4 bases spanning the gap. The CDR3 runs to 12 residues. Written as DNA, the CDR3 is TGTGCCACCAGTGACCCTTACAATGAGCAGTTCTTC. Its translation is CATSDPYNEQFF.

This sequence joins TRBV2 and TRBJ1-1, with D perhaps matching TRBD1 (5 bases). V gave up 4 bases and J gave up 4 bases, with 10 bases separating them. The CDR3 length is 13 residues. From germline, CDR1 is SNHLY and CDR2 FYNNEI. CDR3: CASSGGGVTEAFF. The CDR3 nucleotides read TGTGCCAGCAGTGGGGGGGGAGTCACTGAAGCTTTCTTT.

The genes are TRBV28 and TRBJ1-1, with TRBD1 identical over 9 bases. Germline lookup yields CDR1 MDHEN and CDR2 SYDVKM. The CDR3 sequence is 14 residues long. The V segment lost 4 bases and the J segment 4 bases; nucleotides outside the gene matches: 4. The CDR3 region has the DNA TGTGCCAGCAGTTCCGGACAGGGGAGCACTGAAGCTTTCTTT. The encoded protein is CASSSGQGSTEAFF.

The rearrangement joins TRBV5-1 to TRBJ2-1, with TRBD2 as a possible D gene (6 bases). This CDR3 has 15 residues. Germline CDR1 and CDR2: SGHRS and YFSETQ. Trimming removed 4 bases at V and 0 bases at J, with 11 bases between. CDR3 DNA: TGCGCCAGCAGCCACCCCGGGGGCTCCTACAATGAGCAGTTCTTC. The encoded protein is CASSHPGGSYNEQFF.

This clone was detected only a few times. The V and J genes are TRBV30 and TRBJ1-2, with no clear D. Germline V lookup: CDR1 GTSNPN, CDR2 SVGIG (reference sequence). V dropped 5 bases and J dropped 0 bases, with 7 bases sitting between them. The CDR3 consists of 12 residues. The chain's CDR3 is CAWSATNYGYTF. CDR3 coding DNA: TGTGCCTGGTCCGCGACTAACTATGGCTACACCTTC.

This clone showed up just once. The gene calls are TRBV9 and TRBJ1-1, with no clear D. Germline V gives CDR1 SGDLS, CDR2 YYNGEE. This CDR3 is built from 14 residues. Trimming left V 4 bases short and J 1 base short, with 11 bases between. The CDR3 is CASSQTGWNTEAFF. CDR3 nucleotide sequence: TGTGCCAGCAGCCAAACGGGGTGGAACACTGAAGCTTTCTTT.

The gene calls are TRBV7-3 and TRBJ2-2, with 10 bases fitting TRBD1. CDR1 and CDR2 from the germline V gene are SGHTA and FQGTGA. V was clipped by 3 bases and J by 6 bases; unmatched bases: 7. This CDR3 has 16 amino acids. CDR3 DNA: TGTGCCAGCAGCTTCTGGGACAGGGGAGAATCCGGGGAGCTGTTTTTT. Amino acids: CASSFWDRGESGELFF.

The CDR3 spells CASWTSTDTQYF. The CDR3, as DNA: TGTGCCAGCTGGACTAGCACAGATACGCAGTATTTT. The chain joins TRBV12-3 or TRBV12-4 to TRBJ2-3; D perhaps matches TRBD2 (5 bases). V lost 8 bases, J lost 0 bases, and 6 bases lay in between. This CDR3 is 12 amino acids long.

CDR3 residues: CASSLMETGVNTEAFF. In DNA, the CDR3 is TGCGCCAGCAGCCTTATGGAGACAGGCGTGAACACTGAAGCTTTCTTT. This chain connects TRBV4-1 to TRBJ1-1, with a tentative D call TRBD1 (6 bases). V was pared by 4 bases and J by 0 bases, with 15 bases between. The CDR3 has 16 amino acids. CDR1 MGHRA and CDR2 YSYEKL come from the germline V gene.

The V call is TRBV3-1 (or the pseudogene TRBV3-2), the J call TRBJ1-2; D perhaps matches TRBD1 (6 bases). The CDR3 sequence is 13 residues long. The V gene lost 6 bases and the J gene lost 8 bases, with 16 bases spanning the gap. The germline V gene has CDR1 LGHDT and CDR2 YNNKEL (reference sequence). DNA of the CDR3: TGTGCCAGCAGTCCCCGGGGGGCAAAGGGCTACACCTTC. Translated: CASSPRGAKGYTF.